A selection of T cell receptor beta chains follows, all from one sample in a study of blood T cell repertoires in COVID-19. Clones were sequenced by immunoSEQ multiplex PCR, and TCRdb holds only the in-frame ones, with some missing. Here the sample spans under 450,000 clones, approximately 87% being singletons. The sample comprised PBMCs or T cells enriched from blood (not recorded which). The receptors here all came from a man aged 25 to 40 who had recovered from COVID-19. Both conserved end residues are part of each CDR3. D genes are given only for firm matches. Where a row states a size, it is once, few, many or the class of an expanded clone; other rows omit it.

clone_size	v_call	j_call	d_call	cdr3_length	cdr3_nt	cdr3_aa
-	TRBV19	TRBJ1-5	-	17	TGTGCCAGTAGTACTTACGACAGCCTCTGGGGCAATCAGCCCCAGCATTTT	CASSTYDSLWGNQPQHF
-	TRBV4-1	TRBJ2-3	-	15	TGCGCCAGCAGCCCTCGGGCCGGGGACACAGATACGCAGTATTTT	CASSPRAGDTDTQYF
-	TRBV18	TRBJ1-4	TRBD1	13	TGTGCCAGCCAACAGGGGCGGGATGAAAAACTGTTTTTT	CASQQGRDEKLFF
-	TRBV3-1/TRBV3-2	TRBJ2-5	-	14	TGTGCCAGCAGCCAAAGGGGGGGAGGTGAGACCCAGTACTTC	CASSQRGGGETQYF
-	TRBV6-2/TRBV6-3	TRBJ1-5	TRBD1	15	TGTGCCAGCAGTTCCCCAAACAGGGGTAATCAGCCCCAGCATTTT	CASSSPNRGNQPQHF
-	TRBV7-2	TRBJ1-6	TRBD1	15	TGTGCCAGCAGCATCCGGACAGGGGTAAATTCACCCCTCCACTTT	CASSIRTGVNSPLHF
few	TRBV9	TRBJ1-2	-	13	TGTGCCAGCAGCGTAGGGTCACTTGGTGGCTACACCTTC	CASSVGSLGGYTF
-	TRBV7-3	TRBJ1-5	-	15	TGTGCCAGCAGCTTAACAGGGGTAGGGAATCAGCCCCAGCATTTT	CASSLTGVGNQPQHF
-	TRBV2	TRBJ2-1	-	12	TGTGCCAGCAGCATCCTTACACATGAGCAGTTCTTC	CASSILTHEQFF
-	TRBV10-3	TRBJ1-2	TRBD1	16	TGTGCCATCAGTGAGTCTAGGACAGGGGCAGACTATGGCTACACCTTC	CAISESRTGADYGYTF
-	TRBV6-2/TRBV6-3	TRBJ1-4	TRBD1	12	TGTGCCAGCAGTCTTTGGACAGGGGAACTGTTTTTT	CASSLWTGELFF
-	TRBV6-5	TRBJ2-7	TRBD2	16	TGTGCCAGCAGTTACGCAGAAGCGGGGGGTGCCTACGAGCAGTACTTC	CASSYAEAGGAYEQYF
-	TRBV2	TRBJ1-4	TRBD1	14	TGTGCCAGCACCGGCGGAACAGGGGAAGAAAAACTGTTTTTT	CASTGGTGEEKLFF
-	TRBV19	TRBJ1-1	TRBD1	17	TGTGCCAGTACCCCAGGGGGAGACAGGGGGCTCTGGAGTGAAGCTTTCTTT	CASTPGGDRGLWSEAFF
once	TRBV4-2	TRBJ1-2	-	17	TGTGCCAGCAGCCAAGGGCTAACAGGGAGGGCTAATTATGGCTACACCTTC	CASSQGLTGRANYGYTF
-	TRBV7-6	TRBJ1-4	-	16	TGTGCCAGCAGCTCGACAGTTTCTGCAACTAATGAAAAACTGTTTTTT	CASSSTVSATNEKLFF
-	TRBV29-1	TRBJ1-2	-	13	TGCAGCGTTGAAGGCGGGGGCGCCTATGGCTACACCTTC	CSVEGGGAYGYTF
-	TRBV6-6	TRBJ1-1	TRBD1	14	TGTGCCAGCAGGTGGGGACAGACTAACACTGAAGCTTTCTTT	CASRWGQTNTEAFF
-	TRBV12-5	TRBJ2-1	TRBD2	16	TGTGCTAGTGGTTTGGTAATTCGGACTAGGGACGCCGAGCAGTTCTTC	CASGLVIRTRDAEQFF
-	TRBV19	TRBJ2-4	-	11	TGTGCCAGTAGGGACAGAAACATTCAGTACTTC	CASRDRNIQYF
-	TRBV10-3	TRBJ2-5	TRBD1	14	TGTGCCATCAGTGGAACAGGGGTTCAAGAGACCCAGTACTTC	CAISGTGVQETQYF
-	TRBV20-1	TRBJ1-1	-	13	TGCAGTGCTAGTCGAAACAGTCACACTGAAGCTTTCTTT	CSASRNSHTEAFF
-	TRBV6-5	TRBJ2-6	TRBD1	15	TGTGCCAGCGGGACAGCCATCTCTGGGGCCAACGTCCTGACTTTC	CASGTAISGANVLTF
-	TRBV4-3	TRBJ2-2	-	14	TGCGCCAGCAGCCAACTCTTGAACACCGGGGAGCTGTTTTTT	CASSQLLNTGELFF
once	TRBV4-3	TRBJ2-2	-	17	TGCGCCAGCAGCCAAGGGGTTACGGGGGGCGCCTCCGGGGAGCTGTTTTTT	CASSQGVTGGASGELFF
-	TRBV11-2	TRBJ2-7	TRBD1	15	TGTGCCAGCAGCTTATGGACAGGGGGTACCTACGAGCAGTACTTC	CASSLWTGGTYEQYF
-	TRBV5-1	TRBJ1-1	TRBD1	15	TGCGCCAGCAGCCAGTACGGACAGGGAAATACTGAAGCTTTCTTT	CASSQYGQGNTEAFF
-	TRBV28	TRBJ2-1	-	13	TGTGCCAGCAGATCACAGGGAAGCGGTGAGCAGTTCTTC	CASRSQGSGEQFF
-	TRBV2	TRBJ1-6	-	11	TGTGCCAGCACTTATTCCTCACCCCTCCACTTT	CASTYSSPLHF
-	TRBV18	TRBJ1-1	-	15	TGTGCCAGCTCACCGGTCTCAGGGGTTGAGACTGAAGCTTTCTTT	CASSPVSGVETEAFF
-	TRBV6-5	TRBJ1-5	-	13	TGTGCCAGCAGTTCTTACTATTCACAGCCCCAGCATTTT	CASSSYYSQPQHF
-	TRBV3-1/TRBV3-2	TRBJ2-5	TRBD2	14	TGTGCCAGCAGCCAAATAGCGGGGGAAGAGACCCAGTACTTC	CASSQIAGEETQYF
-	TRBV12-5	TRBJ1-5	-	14	TGTGCTAGTGGTTTTGGGGAGGGCAATCAGCCCCAGCATTTT	CASGFGEGNQPQHF
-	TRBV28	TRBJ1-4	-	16	TGTGCCAGCAGGGCCCAGGGGAGGGGTTTTAATGAAAAACTGTTTTTT	CASRAQGRGFNEKLFF
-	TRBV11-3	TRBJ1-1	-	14	TGTGCCAGCAGCTTAGGAACTGGGCCCACTGAAGCTTTCTTT	CASSLGTGPTEAFF
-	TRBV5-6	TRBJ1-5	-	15	TGTGCCAGCAGCTCTATTTCGAACTTCAATCAGCCCCAGCATTTT	CASSSISNFNQPQHF
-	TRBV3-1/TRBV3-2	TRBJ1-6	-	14	TGTGCCAGCAGCCAAGGACAGTCTAATTCACCCCTCCACTTT	CASSQGQSNSPLHF
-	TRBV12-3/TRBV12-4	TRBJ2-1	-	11	TGTGCCAGCAGTATGGGGGGTGAGCAGTTCTTC	CASSMGGEQFF
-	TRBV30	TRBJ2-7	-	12	TGTGCCTGGAGGGCAGGGCCCTACGAGCAGTACTTC	CAWRAGPYEQYF
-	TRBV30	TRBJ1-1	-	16	TGTGCCTGGAGCACTGGCCCAGGGTGGCGGGGCACTGAAGCTTTCTTT	CAWSTGPGWRGTEAFF
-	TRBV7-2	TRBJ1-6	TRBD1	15	TGTGCCAGCAGCCTAATCGGGACAGGGGTTTCACCCCTCCACTTT	CASSLIGTGVSPLHF
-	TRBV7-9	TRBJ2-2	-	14	TGTGCCAGCACCAAAACGGACGGGGGCGGGGAGCTGTTTTTT	CASTKTDGGGELFF
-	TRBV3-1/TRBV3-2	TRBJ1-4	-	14	TGTGCCAGTGAATTGGGAGGGGCTAATGAAAAACTGTTTTTT	CASELGGANEKLFF
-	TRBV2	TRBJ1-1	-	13	TGTGCCAGCAGGGGGGGGGTTTCGAGCGAAGCTTTCTTT	CASRGGVSSEAFF
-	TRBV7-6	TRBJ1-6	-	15	TGTGCCAGCAGCCCCCGGGGACTGACTAATTCACCCCTCCACTTT	CASSPRGLTNSPLHF
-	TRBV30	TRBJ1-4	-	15	TGTGCCTGGACCCCCGGTGACAGAACTAATGAAAAACTGTTTTTT	CAWTPGDRTNEKLFF
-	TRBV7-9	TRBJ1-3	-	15	TGTGCCAGCAGCGTCGACAGGTCCTCTGGAAACACCATATATTTT	CASSVDRSSGNTIYF
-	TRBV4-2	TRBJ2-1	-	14	TGTGCCAGCAGCCAGGGAGGTCGGGGGAATGAGCAGTTCTTC	CASSQGGRGNEQFF
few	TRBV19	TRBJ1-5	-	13	TGTGCCAGTAGCGGACAGAGCAATCAGCCCCAGCATTTT	CASSGQSNQPQHF
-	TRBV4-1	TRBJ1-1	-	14	TGCGCCAGCAGCCAAGTTTTAGCGAACACTGAAGCTTTCTTT	CASSQVLANTEAFF
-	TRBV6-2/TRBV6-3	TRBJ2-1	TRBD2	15	TGTGCCAGCAGTCAACTAGCGGGGGTATACAATGAGCAGTTCTTC	CASSQLAGVYNEQFF
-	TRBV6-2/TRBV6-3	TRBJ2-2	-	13	TGTGCCAGCAGGTACACAGGCTCCGGGGAGCTGTTTTTT	CASRYTGSGELFF
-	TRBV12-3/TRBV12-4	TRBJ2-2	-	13	TGTGCCAGCAGCCCCCGGGGACACGGTGAGCTGTTTTTT	CASSPRGHGELFF
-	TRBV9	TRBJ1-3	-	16	TGTGCCAGCAGCGTAGTCGGGTCCGGCTCTGGAAACACCATATATTTT	CASSVVGSGSGNTIYF